The sequence of this TCR beta chain was determined in a study of T cell repertoires in cytomegalovirus infection (dated by TCRdb to 2018 to 2020). For context, the study as a whole: The peptide stimulations were aimed at well-studied HLA-B-restricted epitopes as well as recently identified HLA-C-restricted CMV epitopes, whose presentation resists viral immunomodulation. Because public TCR beta signatures pointed to carriage of CMV infection together with the matching HLA type, the HLA type of each donor mattered for the analysis.

Regarding this clonotype: The specificity of this receptor is unknown. The sample holds no much larger clone one base away, and base qualities are not on file.

What this sample's treatment or condition label stands for: in vitro stimulation with specific CMV peptide epitopes to enrich CMV-specific T cells. Sequences SGHTA (CDR1) and FQGNSA (CDR2) are obtained from the germline V gene. Measured from the cysteine to the phenylalanine, the CDR3 is 14 residues long. Only the CDR3 region is kept as DNA, spanning 42 bases read in frame from base 1. After removal of 1 base from V and 7 bases from J, the junction retains 2 bases not matched to a gene. The data were produced on an Illumina HiSeq 1500. TCRdb took the public reads, trimmed them with fastp at Q25, ran MiXCR for clone calling and kept in-frame beta chains. Duplicate CDR3 protein sequences are folded into a single record with the most common DNA and genes. In this sample the table shows 370,000 or so distinct CDR3 sequences, approximately 30% of which occur a single time. The top ten clones comprise approximately 12% of the sample.

Overall study outcomes, separate from this receptor: Cumulative frequency of public TCR beta family members discriminated carriers of CMV infection plus the relevant HLA type in this cohort and an independent roughly 340-donor cohort. The ex vivo response was dominated by HLA-C-restricted CMV-specific TCR beta clonotypes, which also provided the single most frequent clonotype in two of eight donors.

The rearranged segments are TRBV7-2 and TRBJ2-3; 10 bases in between match TRBD1. The sequence was collected from a human donor in good health (CMV status not recorded). Some clones in this sample may be carry-over from other donors' samples. The sample in question was cultured PBMCs, obtained from culture after CMV antigen stimulation. The CDR3 loop reads CASSLGDRGYTQYF. In nucleotide form, the sequence is TGTGCCAGCAGCTTAGGGGACAGGGGATATACGCAGTATTTT. Joined to the reference TRBV7-2 and TRBJ2-3 proteins, this CDR3 gives the full variable domain: GAGVSQSPSNKVTEKGKDVELRCDPISGHTALYWYRQSLGQGLEFLIYFQGNSAPDKSGLPSDRFSAERTGGSVSTLTIQRTQQEDSAVYLCASSLGDRGYTQYFGPGTRLTVL.